Presented here are 5 T cell receptor beta chains from one specimen sequenced in a study of T cells in Graves' hyperthyroidism and ophthalmopathy (dated by TCRdb to 2018 to 2020). The library was made by multiplex PCR. Instrument on record: Illumina HiSeq 2000. TCR beta CDR3 regions were amplified from RNA transcripts. The first round of RT-PCR for the TCR CDR3 was performed with the HTBI primer set and the Qiagen OneStep RT-PCR kit. The raw public data were reprocessed by TCRdb itself: fastp quality trimming at Q25, MiXCR clonotype calling, in-frame beta chains only. Rows with a matching CDR3 protein are joined into one entry that keeps the most common DNA and genes. Present in this sample are about 360,000 distinct CDR3 sequences, approximately 15% of which were seen just once. The top ten constitute more than 20% of the sample. Sequenced material: blood. The receptors originated from a man under 40 with Graves' hyperthyroidism that later progressed to Graves' ophthalmopathy.

This clonotype was seen ten or more times. The chain combines TRBV6-2 or TRBV6-3 with TRBJ2-7; D is perhaps TRBD2 (5 bases). Deletions cut 4 bases from V and 5 bases from J, with 15 bases between. Germline-derived CDR1 and CDR2 are MNHEY and SVGEGT. CDR3 length: 14 residues. The CDR3 region is CASSWTPLPNEQYF. In DNA, the CDR3 is TGTGCCAGCAGTTGGACTCCCCTCCCAAACGAGCAGTACTTC.

In its sample, this clonotype was seen many times. The V call is TRBV2, the J call TRBJ1-5, with a tentative D call TRBD1 (6 bases). The CDR3 totals 15 residues. Germline CDR1 SNHLY, CDR2 FYNNEI. Trimming shortened V by 6 bases and J by 1 base, and 13 bases separated the two germline ends. For the CDR3, the DNA is TGTGCCAGCAGCGCTACAGGGTTAAGCAATCAGCCCCAGCATTTT. Protein: CASSATGLSNQPQHF. Full variable domain (outside the CDR3, taken from reference TRBV2 and TRBJ1-5): EPEVTQTPSHQVTQMGQEVILRCVPISNHLYFYWYRQILGQKVEFLVSFYNNEISEKSEIFDDQFSVERPDGSNFTLKIRSTKLEDSAMYFCASSATGLSNQPQHFGDGTRLSIL.

This clonotype was observed a few times. The chain joins TRBV9 to TRBJ2-7, with D tentatively TRBD1 (6 bases). The CDR3 runs 14 residues. The ends were cut back, 4 bases at V and 2 bases at J, with 13 bases in the middle. Germline loops: CDR1 SGDLS, CDR2 YYNGEE. The CDR3 loop reads CASSPRDKTYEQYF. The CDR3 DNA reads as TGTGCCAGCAGCCCACGGGACAAAACCTACGAGCAGTACTTC.

This clonotype was seen ten or more times. The chain is built from TRBV11-2 and TRBJ1-2, with 10 bases matching TRBD1. V trimming: 5 bases; J trimming: 2 bases; junction bases outside the gene matches: 2. This CDR3 contains 14 residues. From germline, CDR1 is SGHAT and CDR2 FQNNGV. The CDR3 spells CASSRGQGNYGYTF. CDR3 DNA sequence: TGTGCCAGCAGCAGGGGACAGGGGAACTATGGCTACACCTTC.

This clonotype has at least ten counts. The gene calls are TRBV28 and TRBJ2-7; 11 bases fit TRBD1. This CDR3 is 15 amino acids long. Germline loops: CDR1 MDHEN, CDR2 SYDVKM. The V gene end was trimmed by 5 bases and the J gene end by 3 bases; junction bases not matched to a gene: 6. The CDR3 is CASSPLGQGDYEQYF. In nucleotides, the CDR3 is TGTGCCAGCAGTCCGTTGGGACAGGGGGACTACGAGCAGTACTTC.